This T cell receptor (beta chain) is drawn from a study of T-cell memory formation after mild COVID-19. Study background: There were largely donor-specific TCR clusters.

This clonotype showed up many times. Its target is not known. From 5'RACE with constant-segment primers came TCR alpha and TCR beta cDNA libraries that carried sample barcodes and UMIs. TCRdb analysed the 5' RACE reads with MiXCR anew, one entry per CDR3 protein. The table lists approximately 99,000 distinct CDR3 sequences, around 17% of them singletons. Study-wide results and caveats: CD4+ contracting clones were found mainly in CM and EM, and CD8+ ones in EMRA. There was a balanced CD4/CD8 profile in clones contracting day 15 to 85, and later expanders leaned CD4+.

The CDR3 has 16 residues. CDR1 is SGHTA, CDR2 FQGNSA, per germline. Unmatched junction bases numbered 7, after V lost 4 bases and J lost 4 bases. The chain employs TRBV7-2 and TRBJ2-1; 10 nucleotides match TRBD1. Sequencing used PBMCs or a T cell subset sorted from them (not recorded which). The TCR originated in a young man who had mild COVID-19 (a few samples of this study predate the infection). Cell type and time point are not known. CDR3: CASSSATGGAYNEQFF. The CDR3 DNA is TGTGCCAGCAGCTCAGCGACAGGGGGCGCTTACAATGAGCAGTTCTTC.